The 15 T cell receptor beta chains reported below all come from one sample, sequenced in a study of cytomegalovirus exposure and HLA in healthy donors. It was with 60 Vbeta and 13 Jbeta primers that the PCR ran. Sequencing was performed with immunoSEQ multiplex PCR; in TCRdb, only in-frame clones are kept and a portion is missing. The profile shows under 90,000 clones, about 75% of them singletons. Input material: PBMCs. These receptors originate from a man aged 35 to 55 in good health and CMV-seronegative.

This chain uses TRBV2 with TRBJ2-7; a weak D match, TRBD1 (6 bases). The V gene lost 2 bases and the J gene lost 5 bases, with 13 bases spanning the gap. Per the germline V gene, CDR1 is SNHLY and CDR2 is FYNNEI. This CDR3 has 14 residues. CDR3 protein: CASSESWQGHEQYF. Here the CDR3 DNA reads TGTGCCAGCAGTGAAAGTTGGCAGGGGCACGAGCAGTACTTC.

This clone was observed once. The chain couples TRBV7-9 to TRBJ2-7; D might be TRBD1 (6 bases). The CDR3 runs to 13 residues. Between the trimmed V and J ends, which lost 6 bases and 4 bases, there was a span of 13 bases. CDR1 is SEHNR and CDR2 is FQNEAQ in the germline V gene (reference sequence). The CDR3: CASSPKGVYEQYF. CDR3 sequence (DNA): TGTGCCAGCAGTCCAAAGGGGGTATACGAGCAGTACTTC.

The chain links TRBV9 to TRBJ2-3, with TRBD2 as a possible D gene (6 bases). Between the trimmed V and J ends, which lost 3 bases and 5 bases, there was a span of 10 bases. CDR3 length: 13 amino acids. Germline V gene lookup returns CDR1 SGDLS and CDR2 YYNGEE. The CDR3 nucleotides are TGTGCCAGCAGCGAGGGAGGAGGAGATACGCAGTATTTT. Its protein product is CASSEGGGDTQYF.

This clone has just a few counts. The V call is TRBV6-1, the J call TRBJ1-5; D remains ambiguous. V was cut by 3 bases and J by 3 bases, with 6 bases left in between. CDR1 and CDR2 from the germline V gene are MNHNS and SASEGT. This CDR3 has 13 amino acids. CDR3 protein: CASSENTNQPQHF. As DNA, the CDR3 is TGTGCCAGCAGTGAGAACACCAATCAGCCCCAGCATTTT.

Here the CDR3 DNA reads TGTGCCAGCAGCTCCCATGAGCGGGGGATCGCCACAGATACGCAGTATTTT. It codes for CASSSHERGIATDTQYF. The chain recombines TRBV14 with TRBJ2-3; 8 nucleotides agree with TRBD2. CDR1 and CDR2 from the germline V gene are SGHDN and FVKESK. The ends lost 5 bases at V and 2 bases at J; junction bases unmatched: 12. The CDR3 consists of 17 residues.

The V and J genes are TRBV7-9 and TRBJ1-4; possible D gene TRBD1, 6 bases. The CDR3 length is 12 residues. Germline lookup yields CDR1 SEHNR and CDR2 FQNEAQ (reference sequence). Trimming removed 5 bases from V and 7 bases from J, with 8 bases in between. CDR3 in amino acids: CASSKGGEKLFF. DNA for the CDR3: TGTGCCAGCAGCAAAGGGGGTGAAAAACTGTTTTTT.

The rearrangement uses TRBV6-5 and TRBJ1-5, with D unresolved. The CDR3 consists of 13 residues. V was clipped by 6 bases and J by 5 bases, with 11 bases between them. The germline V gene encodes CDR1 MNHEY and CDR2 SVGAGI. The CDR3 region has the DNA TGTGCCAGCAGCAGACAACCCGATCAGCCCCAGCATTTT. Amino acids: CASSRQPDQPQHF.

The table lists this clone with a count of one. The V call is TRBV30, the J call TRBJ2-3; 7 positions match TRBD1. The trim removed 0 bases at V and 4 bases at J, leaving 4 bases unmatched. This CDR3 contains 14 residues. Germline V CDR1 and CDR2: GTSNPN, SVGIG (reference sequence). As DNA, the CDR3 is TGTGCCTGGAGTGTTATAGGGGGCGCAGATACGCAGTATTTT. It is translated as CAWSVIGGADTQYF.

The chain joins TRBV6-1 to TRBJ2-7; D may be TRBD1 (5 bases). Per the germline V gene, CDR1 is MNHNS and CDR2 is SASEGT. Trimming removed 8 bases at V and 5 bases at J, with 10 bases between. This CDR3 is 11 amino acids long. As DNA, the CDR3 is TGTGCCAGCGCCACAGGAAACGAGCAGTACTTC. Its protein product is CASATGNEQYF.

The V gene is TRBV28, the J gene TRBJ1-6; 9 bases line up with TRBD1. J lost 9 bases, V lost 7 bases, and 10 bases had no gene match. This CDR3 contains 15 residues. Per germline, CDR1 MDHEN and CDR2 SYDVKM. The CDR3 sequence: CASTVSGTGTSPLHF. The CDR3 coding sequence is TGTGCCAGCACCGTTTCCGGGACAGGGACTTCACCCCTCCACTTT.

The chain couples TRBV7-9 to TRBJ1-4; a weak D match, TRBD1 (5 bases). The CDR3 length is 15 residues. Germline CDR1 and CDR2: SEHNR and FQNEAQ (reference sequence). Between the trimmed V and J ends, which lost 6 bases and 1 base, there was a span of 12 bases. CDR3 DNA sequence: TGTGCCAGCAGGCCCGAAGGGGAAACTAATGAAAAACTGTTTTTT. Its protein product is CASRPEGETNEKLFF.

The chain links TRBV19 to TRBJ2-3; 9 nucleotides agree with TRBD1. The junction had 6 bases not matched to a gene; V was cut back by 5 bases and J by 0 bases. The CDR3 contains 16 residues. CDR1 and CDR2 (germline): LNHDA, SQIVND (reference sequence). The CDR3 DNA follows: TGTGCCAGTAGTGACAGGGGGTGGACTAGCACAGATACGCAGTATTTT. Its protein product is CASSDRGWTSTDTQYF.

This chain uses TRBV5-1 with TRBJ2-7; TRBD1 matches at 7 bases. V was pared by 4 bases and J by 1 base, with 14 bases of the junction left unmatched. CDR1 and CDR2 (germline): SGHRS, YFSETQ. This CDR3 is built from 17 residues. The CDR3 DNA reads as TGCGCCAGCAGCGCCTGGCAGGGGGAAGTAAGGTCCTACGAGCAGTACTTC. Amino acids: CASSAWQGEVRSYEQYF. Based on the CDR3 plus reference TRBV5-1 and TRBJ2-7, the full variable domain is KAGVTQTPRYLIKTRGQQVTLSCSPISGHRSVSWYQQTPGQGLQFLFEYFSETQRNKGNFPGRFSGRQFSNSRSEMNVSTLELGDSALYLCASSAWQGEVRSYEQYFGPGTRLTVT.

Only one count was recorded for this clone. The rearrangement joins TRBV19 to TRBJ1-1, with TRBD1 identical over 9 bases. V was clipped by 3 bases and J by 4 bases; unmatched bases: 6. CDR3 length: 15 residues. Germline loops: CDR1 LNHDA, CDR2 SQIVND (reference sequence). The CDR3 is CASSITGGRGTEAFF. CDR3 DNA sequence: TGTGCCAGTAGTATCACAGGGGGCAGGGGCACTGAAGCTTTCTTT. Together with reference TRBV19 and TRBJ1-1, the CDR3 gives the full variable domain: DGGITQSPKYLFRKEGQNVTLSCEQNLNHDAMYWYRQDPGQGLRLIYYSQIVNDFQKGDIAEGYSVSREKKESFPLTVTSAQKNPTAFYLCASSITGGRGTEAFFGQGTRLTVV.

This clone was observed a single time. CDR3 sequence: CASSPRTSGRSNTGELFF. DNA of the CDR3: TGTGCCAGCAGCCCTAGGACTAGCGGGAGGTCGAACACCGGGGAGCTGTTTTTT. The chain links TRBV5-4 to TRBJ2-2, with 14 bases fitting TRBD2. CDR3 size: 18 residues. Germline loops: CDR1 SGHNT, CDR2 YYREEE (reference sequence). Trimming took 4 bases from V and 0 from J; bases not matched to a gene: 5.